This T cell receptor beta chain was sequenced in a study of OX40 agonist ivuxolimab in advanced cancers. Across the whole study: From roughly 20 to 90 years was the age range, with a mean of 60 years, and about 78% were male. Prior anti-PD-1, anti-PD-L1 or anti-CTLA-4 therapy did not bar entry, and roughly 40% had some.

J was trimmed by 3 bases and V by 3 bases; bases with no gene match: 10. The germline gives CDR1 MDHEN, CDR2 SYDVKM. This CDR3 is built from 17 residues. A word on this clone: What it recognizes is unknown.

Sequencing used immunoSEQ multiplex PCR; TCRdb keeps in-frame clones, though not all of them. The data show 97,000 or so clones, 85% to 90% seen once. Findings and caveats of the study: Nonresponders, in some cases, also had low normalized T-cell clonal expansion. The average count of expanded clones was higher among CD8+ T cells than among CD4+.

The clonotype comes from an adult with an advanced solid tumor such as melanoma, head and neck, liver or kidney cancer. The chain carries TRBV28 and TRBJ1-2, with 10 bases lining up with TRBD1. The specimen was CD4+ or CD8+ T cells sorted from blood, collected in a trial of the OX40 agonist ivuxolimab. CDR3 sequence reads: CASSFTTGGVVDYGYTF. The CDR3 region has the DNA TGTGCCAGCAGTTTTACGACAGGGGGCGTAGTCGACTATGGCTACACCTTC.